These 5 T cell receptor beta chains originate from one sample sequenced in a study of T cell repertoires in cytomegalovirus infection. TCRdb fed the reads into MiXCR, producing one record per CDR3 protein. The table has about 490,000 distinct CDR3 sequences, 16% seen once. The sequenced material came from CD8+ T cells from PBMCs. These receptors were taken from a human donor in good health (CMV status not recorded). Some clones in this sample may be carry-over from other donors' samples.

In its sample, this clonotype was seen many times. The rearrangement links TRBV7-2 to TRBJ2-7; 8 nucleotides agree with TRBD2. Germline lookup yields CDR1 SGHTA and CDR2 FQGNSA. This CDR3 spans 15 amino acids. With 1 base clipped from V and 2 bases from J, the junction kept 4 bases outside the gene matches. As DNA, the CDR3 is TGTGCCAGCAGCTTAGTCGCGGGGGGCGCCTACGAGCAGTACTTC. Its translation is CASSLVAGGAYEQYF.

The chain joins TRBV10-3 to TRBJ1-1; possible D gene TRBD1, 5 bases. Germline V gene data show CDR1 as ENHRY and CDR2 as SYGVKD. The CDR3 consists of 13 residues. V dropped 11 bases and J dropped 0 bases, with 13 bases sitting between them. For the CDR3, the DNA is TGTGCCGCGGGGGACGGCATGAACACTGAAGCTTTCTTT. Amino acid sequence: CAAGDGMNTEAFF.

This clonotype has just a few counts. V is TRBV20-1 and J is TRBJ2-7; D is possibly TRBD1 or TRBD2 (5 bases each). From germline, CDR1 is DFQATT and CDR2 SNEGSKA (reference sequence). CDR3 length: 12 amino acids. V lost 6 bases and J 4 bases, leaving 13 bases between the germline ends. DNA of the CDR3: TGCAGTGCCCCCGGGGCCATTTACGAGCAGTACTTC. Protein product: CSAPGAIYEQYF.

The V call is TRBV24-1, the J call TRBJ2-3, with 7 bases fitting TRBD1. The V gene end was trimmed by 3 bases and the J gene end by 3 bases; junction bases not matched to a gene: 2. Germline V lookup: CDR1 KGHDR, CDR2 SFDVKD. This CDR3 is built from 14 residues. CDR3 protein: CATSDRDSTDTQYF. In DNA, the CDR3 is TGTGCCACCAGTGATCGGGACAGTACAGATACGCAGTATTTT.

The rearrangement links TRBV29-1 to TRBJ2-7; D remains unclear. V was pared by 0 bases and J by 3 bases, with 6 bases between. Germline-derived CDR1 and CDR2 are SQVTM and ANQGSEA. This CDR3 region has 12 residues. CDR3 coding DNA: TGCAGCGTTGAAGATCAGATCTACGAGCAGTACTTC. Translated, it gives CSVEDQIYEQYF.